One and the same sample provided the 15 T cell receptor beta chains below, sequenced in a study of T and B cells in COVID-19 patients. Blood genomic DNA input for TRB amplification was 250-500 ng. BIOMED2 TRB-A/B primer pools were used in multiplex TRB PCR. A single record per CDR3 protein comes from TCRdb applying MiXCR to the multiplex PCR reads. This table holds more than 13,000 distinct CDR3 sequences, 29% found once. Material for sequencing was blood. These receptor sequences come from a human donor who had recovered from COVID-19.

This clonotype is medium-sized in the sample. CDR3 DNA: TGTGCCTGGAGCTCGGGAGCTCCTAGCACAGATACGCAGTATTTT. This translates into CAWSSGAPSTDTQYF. The chain recombines TRBV30 with TRBJ2-3, with D perhaps matching TRBD2 (6 bases). V was trimmed by 3 bases and J by 0 bases, leaving 13 bases between them. The CDR3 consists of 15 residues. The germline CDR1 and CDR2 sequences are GTSNPN and SVGIG (reference sequence).

Sample share makes this clonotype medium-sized. CDR3 sequence reads: CASRAGVSEQFF. CDR3 in DNA: TGTGCCAGCAGAGCGGGAGTAAGTGAGCAGTTCTTC. The chain links TRBV6-5 to TRBJ2-1, with 8 bases that match TRBD2. This CDR3 contains 12 residues. Germline CDR1 reads MNHEY; CDR2 reads SVGAGI. Unmatched junction bases numbered 4, after V lost 6 bases and J lost 9 bases.

This chain connects TRBV6-5 to TRBJ1-2; D possibly corresponds to TRBD1 (5 bases). The germline V gene has CDR1 MNHEY and CDR2 SVGAGI. Trimming cost V 5 bases and J 4 bases, with 20 bases left between them. CDR3 length: 16 residues. CDR3 region: CASSDPWAGPGYGYTF. The CDR3, as DNA: TGTGCCAGCAGTGACCCCTGGGCAGGGCCGGGCTATGGCTACACCTTC.

At least ten counts were recorded for this clonotype. The rearrangement joins TRBV6-6 to TRBJ2-2; 10 bases agree with TRBD1. The ends lost 5 bases at V and 5 bases at J; junction bases unmatched: 5. CDR3 size: 15 residues. Germline assignment: CDR1 MNHNY and CDR2 SVGAGI (reference sequence). In DNA, the CDR3 is TGTGCCAGCAGTCAGGACAGGGGGGCGACCGGGGAGCTGTTTTTT. It specifies CASSQDRGATGELFF.

This clonotype was recorded a few times. The genes are TRBV5-4 and TRBJ2-7; 10 bases are a match to TRBD1. Germline CDR1 SGHNT, CDR2 YYREEE (reference sequence). The CDR3 extends over 15 amino acids. V gave up 1 base and J gave up 2 bases; unmatched junction bases: 3. CDR3 protein: CASSLRQGAAYEQYF. The DNA for the CDR3 is TGTGCCAGCAGCTTGAGACAGGGGGCCGCCTACGAGCAGTACTTC.

The chain joins TRBV12-3 or TRBV12-4 to TRBJ2-7, with TRBD1 matching over 11 bases. Trimming took 5 bases from V and 5 from J; bases not matched to a gene: 5. The CDR3 totals 14 residues. Here the CDR3 DNA reads TGTGCCAGCAGTGGACAGGGGGCTTTCCACGAGCAGTACTTC. Amino acid sequence: CASSGQGAFHEQYF.

Ten or more counts support this clonotype. The V gene is TRBV6-5, the J gene TRBJ2-7; perhaps TRBD2 as D (5 bases). The germline V and J ends were trimmed by 0 bases and 3 bases, with 9 bases remaining between them. CDR3 length: 14 residues. Germline assignment: CDR1 MNHEY and CDR2 SVGAGI. The CDR3 region is CASSYSVGVYEQYF. The CDR3 coding sequence is TGTGCCAGCAGTTACTCGGTCGGGGTCTACGAGCAGTACTTC.

The rearrangement joins TRBV6-5 to TRBJ1-2; D remains ambiguous. Per germline, CDR1 MNHEY and CDR2 SVGAGI. Trimming left V 6 bases short and J 0 bases short, with 20 bases between. The CDR3 length is 17 residues. The CDR3 nucleotides are TGTGCCAGCAGCCCCTTGTTGATGCGGTTTACTAACTATGGCTACACCTTC. Amino acid sequence: CASSPLLMRFTNYGYTF.

V is TRBV6-2 or TRBV6-3 and J is TRBJ1-5, with 9 bases that match TRBD1. Germline lookup yields CDR1 MNHEY and CDR2 SVGEGT. The CDR3 totals 16 residues. Germline trimming cut 8 bases from V and 6 bases from J; bases unmatched to any gene: 14. This CDR3 is CASHKGGTGYIQPQHF. For the CDR3, the DNA is TGTGCCAGCCATAAAGGCGGGACAGGGTATATTCAGCCCCAGCATTTT.

The gene calls are TRBV20-1 and TRBJ2-7; the D gene is possibly TRBD2 (6 bases). This CDR3 is built from 12 residues. Trimming took off 8 bases at V and 6 bases at J, with 17 bases between the two ends. The germline CDR1 and CDR2 sequences are DFQATT and SNEGSKA (reference sequence). For the CDR3, the DNA is TGCAGTCCCATCCCGGGACTGGGCGAGCAGTACTTC. Protein product: CSPIPGLGEQYF.

The chain employs TRBV6-5 and TRBJ1-2; no definite D call. From germline, CDR1 is MNHEY and CDR2 SVGAGI. Trimming removed 0 bases at V and 5 bases at J, with 13 bases between. There are 15 residues in the CDR3. CDR3 coding DNA: TGTGCCAGCAGTTACTCGATACAGATAGGGTATGGCTACACCTTC. Its translation is CASSYSIQIGYGYTF.

This rearrangement joins TRBV7-2 to TRBJ2-1; D call uncertain. The V end lost 4 bases, the J end lost 0 bases, and 16 bases lay between the germline ends. CDR3 size: 17 residues. Germline V gene sequence: CDR1 SGHTA, CDR2 FQGNSA. The CDR3 DNA follows: TGTGCCAGCAGCTCCGAATGGGCCCTAAGCTCCTACAATGAGCAGTTCTTC. Translation: CASSSEWALSSYNEQFF. Using reference TRBV7-2 and TRBJ2-1 for the parts outside the CDR3, the full variable domain is GAGVSQSPSNKVTEKGKDVELRCDPISGHTALYWYRQSLGQGLEFLIYFQGNSAPDKSGLPSDRFSAERTGGSVSTLTIQRTQQEDSAVYLCASSSEWALSSYNEQFFGPGTRLTVL.

The chain couples TRBV5-1 to TRBJ1-2; TRBD1 agrees at 8 bases. Losses at the gene ends were 4 bases for V and 4 bases for J; bases not matched to a gene: 9. The CDR3 contains 15 residues. Germline V gene data show CDR1 as SGHRS and CDR2 as YFSETQ. CDR3 coding DNA: TGCGCCAGCAGCCAGATAGGACAGGGAAGCTATGGCTACACCTTC. The encoded protein is CASSQIGQGSYGYTF.

V usage is TRBV6-1 and J usage is TRBJ2-7; D unclear. The CDR3 has 14 residues. Germline-derived CDR1 and CDR2 are MNHNS and SASEGT. V lost 2 bases to trimming and J lost 3 bases, with 11 bases between them. CDR3 region: CASSEIGFIYEQYF. In nucleotides, the CDR3 is TGTGCCAGCAGTGAAATCGGATTTATCTACGAGCAGTACTTC.

As for this clonotype: A single base separates this from a much larger clone, so it may be a read error. The rearrangement links TRBV19 to TRBJ2-3; 8 bases agree with TRBD1. Germline V gene lookup returns CDR1 LNHDA and CDR2 SQIVND (reference sequence). J gave up 7 bases and V 8 bases, and 11 bases lay outside the gene matches. This CDR3 has 14 residues. This CDR3 reads CASATGESLHTQYF. In nucleotides, the CDR3 is TGTGCCAGTGCGACAGGGGAGTCCCTACATACGCAGTATTTT.